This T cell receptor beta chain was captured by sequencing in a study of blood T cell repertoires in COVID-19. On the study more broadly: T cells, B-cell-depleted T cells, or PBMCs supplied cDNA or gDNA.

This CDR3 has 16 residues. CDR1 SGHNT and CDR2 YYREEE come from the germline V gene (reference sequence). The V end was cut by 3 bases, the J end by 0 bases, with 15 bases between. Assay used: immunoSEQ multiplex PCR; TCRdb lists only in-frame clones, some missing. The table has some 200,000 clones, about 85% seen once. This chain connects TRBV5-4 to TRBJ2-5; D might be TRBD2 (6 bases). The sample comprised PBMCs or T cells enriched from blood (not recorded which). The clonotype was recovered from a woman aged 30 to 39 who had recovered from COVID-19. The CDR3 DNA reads TGTGCCAGCAGCTCCGGGCCCCGGGGGTACCAAGAGACCCAGTACTTC. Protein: CASSSGPRGYQETQYF.